This record concerns one T cell receptor (beta chain) sequence. The data were taken from a study of blood T cell repertoires in COVID-19. V shed 4 bases and J shed 0 bases, with 5 bases lying between them. CDR3 length: 13 amino acids. Looked up from germline, CDR1 is MGHRA and CDR2 is YSYEKL. Repertoires were generated with immunoSEQ multiplex PCR, while TCRdb's copy carries only in-frame clones and drops some. The table includes under 450,000 clones, 88% detected once. This TCR came from a woman in her 50s with COVID-19, enrolled during active disease. Input material: peripheral blood. The chain employs TRBV4-1 and TRBJ2-3; D is ambiguous. CDR3 nucleotide sequence: TGCGCCAGCAGCCCCGTCAGCACAGATACGCAGTATTTT. Translating it yields CASSPVSTDTQYF.